Listed here are 7 T cell receptor beta chains from one sample, sequenced in a study of OX40 agonist ivuxolimab in advanced cancers. Method: immunoSEQ multiplex PCR; TCRdb's copy keeps in-frame clones and lacks some. The table lists 65,000 to 70,000 clones, about 82% of them singletons. This sample comprised CD4+ or CD8+ T cells sorted from blood, obtained in a trial of the OX40 agonist ivuxolimab. The receptors come from an adult with an advanced solid tumor such as melanoma, head and neck, liver or kidney cancer.

This clone was counted a single time. The chain uses TRBV4-2 and TRBJ1-2; 8 bases agree with TRBD1. CDR1 and CDR2 from the germline V gene are LGHNA and YNFKEQ. With 0 bases clipped from V and 6 bases from J, the junction kept 9 bases outside the gene matches. The CDR3 totals 16 residues. CDR3 in amino acids: CASSQDLTDRGDGYTF. CDR3 nucleotides: TGTGCCAGCAGCCAAGACTTGACAGACAGGGGCGATGGCTACACCTTC.

The chain is built from TRBV6-4 and TRBJ2-3; the D is unclear. The CDR3 contains 15 residues. V lost 2 bases to trimming and J lost 4 bases, with 13 bases between them. Germline lookup yields CDR1 MRHNA and CDR2 SNTAGT. CDR3 region: CASSDGPLQSDTQYF. DNA for the CDR3: TGTGCCAGCAGTGACGGTCCACTTCAGTCAGATACGCAGTATTTT.

The chain combines TRBV14 with TRBJ2-2, with D uncertain. Trimming took off 1 base at V and 3 bases at J, with 6 bases between the two ends. This CDR3 contains 14 residues. CDR1 and CDR2 from the germline V gene are SGHDN and FVKESK. The CDR3 loop is CASSQVKYTGELFF. CDR3 nucleotides: TGTGCCAGCAGCCAAGTGAAATACACCGGGGAGCTGTTTTTT.

The rearrangement joins TRBV5-8 to TRBJ2-1, with D unresolved. This CDR3 comprises 11 residues. Trimming cost V 3 bases and J 2 bases, with 0 bases left between them. The germline V gene encodes CDR1 SGHTS and CDR2 YDEGEE. The CDR3 reads CASSSYNEQFF. The CDR3 DNA follows: TGTGCCAGCAGCTCCTACAATGAGCAGTTCTTC. Complete variable domain (other parts from reference TRBV5-8 and TRBJ2-1): EAGVTQSPTHLIKTRGQQATLRCSPISGHTSVYWYQQALGLGLQFLLWYDEGEERNRGNFPPRFSGRQFPNYSSELNVNALELEDSALYLCASSSYNEQFFGPGTRLTVL.

This chain uses TRBV11-2 with TRBJ2-1, with D perhaps given as TRBD1 or TRBD2 (5 bases each). The V gene's germline CDR1 is SGHAT and CDR2 FQNNGV. V gave up 4 bases and J gave up 14 bases, with 15 bases separating them. This CDR3 is built from 12 residues. DNA for the CDR3: TGTGCCAGCAGCTCCAAACCGGGGCCAGAGTTCTTC. Protein sequence: CASSSKPGPEFF.

The chain uses TRBV6-5 and TRBJ2-7, with 7 bases aligning to TRBD2. The CDR3 consists of 14 residues. Germline lookup yields CDR1 MNHEY and CDR2 SVGAGI. Trimming took 4 bases from V and 2 from J; bases not matched to a gene: 5. The CDR3 bases are TGTGCCAGCAGTTTTGGGCTAGCGGCCTACGAGCAGTACTTC. Translation gives CASSFGLAAYEQYF.

The V call is TRBV30, the J call TRBJ1-4; D unresolved. Looked up from germline, CDR1 is GTSNPN and CDR2 is SVGIG (reference sequence). The CDR3 contains 14 residues. V shed 3 bases and J shed 8 bases, with 16 bases lying between them. The CDR3 bases are TGTGCCTGGAGCCGCGGGTACTCCGGGGAAAAACTGTTTTTT. It yields the protein CAWSRGYSGEKLFF.